This T cell receptor beta chain was captured by sequencing in a study of shared clonotypes between healthy human individuals. Across the study: CD4 naive and CD4 memory each took three plates per donor, while CD8 naive took two and CD8 memory one.

Turning to this clone: Its cognate antigen is unknown.

Findings of the study overall: Among several donors, roughly 5.5% of naive CD4 clonotypes were found in common.

Only Caucasian adults living in Nashville, Tennessee served as donors. Method: immunoSEQ multiplex PCR; TCRdb's copy keeps in-frame clones and lacks some. Counted here are fewer than 200,000 clones, roughly 70% occurring once; the ten biggest clones make up roughly 10%. Sequencing was performed on memory CD4+ T cells sorted from blood. Subset here: CD45RA-negative fraction. The clonotype comes from a man aged 25 to 40 in good health.

This CDR3 reads CASSEGYNEQFF. In nucleotides, the CDR3 is TGTGCCAGCAGTGAGGGATACAATGAGCAGTTCTTC. This chain links TRBV25-1 with TRBJ2-1; D is unclear. This CDR3 has 12 amino acids. The V end was cut by 3 bases, the J end by 4 bases, with 4 bases between. Germline CDR1 MGHDK, CDR2 SYGVNS.